What follows are 30 T cell receptor beta chains derived from one specimen sequenced in a study of radiation and T cells in renal cell carcinoma. The time point was: baseline pretreatment blood. The sample's treatment: 15 Gy SBRT to primary tumor, nephrectomy 4 weeks later. Libraries were prepared by immunoSEQ multiplex PCR; TCRdb keeps only in-frame clonotypes and omits some of them. The sample lists approximately 51,000 clones, approximately 80% occurring once. This specimen was blood, taken from a patient whose treatment included radiotherapy and nephrectomy. The receptors derive from a woman in her 70s with renal cell carcinoma.

The CDR3 region is CASSLSADWDIQYF. CDR3 DNA sequence: TGCGCCAGCAGCCTATCCGCGGACTGGGACATTCAGTACTTC. The chain links TRBV4-1 to TRBJ2-4; D may be TRBD2 (5 bases). Germline assignment: CDR1 MGHRA and CDR2 YSYEKL. CDR3 length equals 14 residues. Trimming left V 4 bases short and J 8 bases short, with 15 bases between.

This chain uses TRBV30 with TRBJ2-3, with a weak D call TRBD1 (6 bases). V shed 0 bases and J shed 5 bases, with 9 bases lying between them. The CDR3 is 13 amino acids. CDR1 GTSNPN and CDR2 SVGIG come from the germline V gene (reference sequence). CDR3 loop: CAWSVGAIDTQYF. CDR3 DNA sequence: TGTGCCTGGAGTGTGGGGGCCATAGATACGCAGTATTTT.

This clone was found a few times. The chain couples TRBV4-1 to TRBJ2-7; D may be TRBD1 or TRBD2 (5 bases each). The V end was cut by 2 bases, the J end by 3 bases, with 14 bases between. The CDR3 covers 15 residues. The germline V gene encodes CDR1 MGHRA and CDR2 YSYEKL. This chain's CDR3 is CASSQQQGPYYEQYF. Here the CDR3 DNA reads TGCGCCAGCAGCCAACAGCAGGGACCCTACTACGAGCAGTACTTC.

The CDR3: CASSAGGLARGPHLAGGGNEQFF. DNA of the CDR3: TGTGCCAGCAGCGCCGGGGGGCTCGCTAGAGGACCCCACTTAGCGGGAGGAGGGAATGAGCAGTTCTTC. The chain joins TRBV9 to TRBJ2-1; TRBD2 matches at 10 bases. Germline V CDR1 and CDR2: SGDLS, YYNGEE. V trimming: 3 bases; J trimming: 7 bases; junction bases outside the gene matches: 31. CDR3 size: 23 residues.

Concerning this clone: A junction boundary mismatches the germline segment, possibly from a read error. V and J are TRBV5-4 and TRBJ1-2; 11 positions agree with TRBD1. Germline CDR1 is SGHNT and CDR2 is YYREEE (reference sequence). CDR3 size: 15 residues. The CDR3 loop is CASSLAGQGVDGHTF. DNA for the CDR3: TGTGCCAGCAGCTTGGCGGGACAGGGGGTGGATGGCCACACCTTC.

The chain carries TRBV7-9 and TRBJ1-2; TRBD1 matches 11 bases. Trimming at V came to 8 bases and at J to 8 bases, leaving 13 bases not matched to a gene. This CDR3 has 15 amino acids. Germline V gene sequence: CDR1 SEHNR, CDR2 FQNEAQ (reference sequence). CDR3 in amino acids: CASQSGTGGLLGYTF. As DNA, the CDR3 is TGTGCCAGCCAATCCGGGACAGGGGGTTTACTCGGCTACACCTTC.

The CDR3 protein is CASSSSGGRKTQYF. In nucleotides, the CDR3 is TGTGCCAGCAGCTCCAGCGGGGGCAGGAAGACCCAGTACTTC. V gene TRBV7-8 combines with J gene TRBJ2-5, with TRBD2 matching over 8 bases. J lost 6 bases, V lost 4 bases, and 7 bases had no gene match. The CDR3 spans 14 residues. CDR1 is SGHVS and CDR2 is FQNEAQ in the germline V gene.

The V and J genes are TRBV5-1 and TRBJ1-4; perhaps TRBD1 as D (5 bases). Deletions cut 1 base from V and 6 bases from J, with 10 bases between. This CDR3 spans 14 amino acids. The V gene's germline CDR1 is SGHRS and CDR2 YFSETQ. Here the CDR3 reads CASSLHGGDEKLFF. CDR3 in DNA: TGCGCCAGCAGCTTGCACGGAGGGGATGAAAAACTGTTTTTT.

The rearrangement joins TRBV2 to TRBJ2-7, with 8 bases identical to TRBD1. The germline CDR1 and CDR2 sequences are SNHLY and FYNNEI. V shed 2 bases, J shed 4 bases, and the junction held 7 bases outside the gene matches. CDR3 length: 15 amino acids. In DNA, the CDR3 is TGTGCCAGCAGTGAATCGACAGGGGCGGGATACGAGCAGTACTTC. The encoded protein is CASSESTGAGYEQYF.

The V and J genes are TRBV4-2 and TRBJ2-2, with 11 nucleotides matching TRBD2. V lost 0 bases and J lost 4; bases outside the gene matches: 10. The CDR3 totals 19 residues. Germline values: CDR1 LGHNA, CDR2 YNFKEQ. The CDR3 reads CASSQDPLAGAVATGELFF. The CDR3 DNA sequence: TGTGCCAGCAGCCAAGATCCACTAGCGGGAGCAGTGGCCACCGGGGAGCTGTTTTTT.

This clone occurred once. This chain joins TRBV6-6 and TRBJ1-2, with D unclear. Germline V lookup: CDR1 MNHNY, CDR2 SVGAGI (reference sequence). This CDR3 spans 12 amino acids. The V gene lost 6 bases and the J gene lost 5 bases, with 10 bases spanning the gap. CDR3 amino acids: CASSAGLYGYTF. CDR3 bases: TGTGCCAGCAGCGCAGGATTATATGGCTACACCTTC.

This chain connects TRBV25-1 to TRBJ1-2; 9 nucleotides match TRBD1. This CDR3 has 15 amino acids. Germline V lookup: CDR1 MGHDK, CDR2 SYGVNS. With 5 bases clipped from V and 2 bases from J, the junction kept 6 bases outside the gene matches. In nucleotides, the CDR3 is TGTGCCAGCAGTTCCCGGGACAGGGCGAACTATGGCTACACCTTC. It yields the protein CASSSRDRANYGYTF.

Only a few counts were recorded for this clone. The chain recombines TRBV5-1 with TRBJ2-2; D possibly corresponds to TRBD1 (6 bases). This CDR3 is built from 13 residues. Trimming took off 4 bases at V and 7 bases at J, with 11 bases between the two ends. From germline, CDR1 is SGHRS and CDR2 YFSETQ. DNA for the CDR3: TGCGCCAGCAGCGAACAGGGTAACGGGGAGCTGTTTTTT. Translated: CASSEQGNGELFF.

This chain connects TRBV10-2 to TRBJ2-3; 12 nucleotides align to TRBD2. Trimming at V came to 6 bases and at J to 3 bases, leaving 4 bases not matched to a gene. The CDR3 has 15 amino acids. Germline V gene sequence: CDR1 WSHSY, CDR2 SAAADI. As DNA, the CDR3 is TGCGCCAGCAGCGCAACTAGCGGGGGGACAGATACGCAGTATTTT. This codes for CASSATSGGTDTQYF.

This sequence joins TRBV30 and TRBJ2-7; TRBD1 or TRBD2 may be the D gene (6 bases each). The CDR3 loop spans 14 amino acids. V lost 0 bases and J 5 bases, leaving 14 bases between the germline ends. Germline CDR1 GTSNPN, CDR2 SVGIG (reference sequence). The CDR3 region has the DNA TGTGCCTGGAGTGTACCGGTGGGGGGCCACGAGCAGTACTTC. Its translation is CAWSVPVGGHEQYF.

The chain combines TRBV7-5 with TRBJ2-1; the table gives TRBD2 as D, unverified against the DNA. TRBV7-5 is a pseudogene locus. This CDR3 has 18 residues. The CDR3 is CVRSPGPRLAGGTVEQFF. CDR3 coding DNA: TGTGTCAGAAGCCCAGGGCCCCGACTAGCGGGAGGGACGGTTGAGCAGTTCTTC.

The V gene is TRBV19, the J gene TRBJ2-1; D perhaps matches TRBD2 (6 bases). V was clipped by 4 bases and J by 6 bases, with 10 bases between them. This CDR3 is built from 13 residues. Germline V gene lookup returns CDR1 LNHDA and CDR2 SQIVND (reference sequence). CDR3 region: CASSRDWINEQFF. CDR3 coding DNA: TGTGCCAGTAGTAGGGACTGGATCAATGAGCAGTTCTTC.

The gene calls are TRBV5-8 and TRBJ1-5, with no clear D. V lost 0 bases to trimming and J lost 5 bases, with 6 bases between them. Germline CDR1 and CDR2: SGHTS and YDEGEE. This CDR3 is 13 amino acids long. The DNA of the CDR3 is TGTGCCAGCAGCTTGGTTTTAGATCAGCCCCAGCATTTT. As protein: CASSLVLDQPQHF.

The rearrangement links TRBV7-9 to TRBJ1-1; maybe TRBD1 (6 bases). Looked up from germline, CDR1 is SEHNR and CDR2 is FQNEAQ (reference sequence). The CDR3 runs to 14 residues. The V end lost 5 bases, the J end lost 5 bases, and 15 bases lay between the germline ends. Here the CDR3 reads CASSLTGGLTEAFF. The CDR3 DNA sequence: TGTGCCAGCAGCCTTACTGGGGGCTTGACTGAAGCTTTCTTT.

The table lists this clone with many counts. This chain joins TRBV2 and TRBJ1-6; 8 nucleotides match TRBD1. V gave up 3 bases and J gave up 0 bases; unmatched junction bases: 13. The germline CDR1 and CDR2 sequences are SNHLY and FYNNEI. CDR3 size: 20 residues. The CDR3 reads CASSESRHGDRSSYNSPLHF. The DNA for the CDR3 is TGTGCCAGCAGTGAGTCCCGACATGGGGACAGGAGCTCCTATAATTCACCCCTCCACTTT.

The genes are TRBV6-4 and TRBJ2-1; a weak D match, TRBD1 (5 bases). The germline CDR1 and CDR2 sequences are MRHNA and SNTAGT. The CDR3 loop spans 17 amino acids. Trimming left V 0 bases short and J 0 bases short, with 12 bases between. CDR3 protein: CASSDSQVASSYNEQFF. The CDR3 DNA follows: TGTGCCAGCAGTGACTCACAGGTCGCGAGCTCCTACAATGAGCAGTTCTTC.

CDR3: CASSLGGQNYGYTF. CDR3 coding DNA: TGCGCCAGCAGCTTGGGAGGACAGAACTATGGCTACACCTTC. V is TRBV5-1 and J is TRBJ1-2; weak D call: TRBD1 (6 bases). The CDR3 totals 14 residues. CDR1 and CDR2 from the germline V gene are SGHRS and YFSETQ. V dropped 0 bases and J dropped 2 bases, with 8 bases sitting between them.

The chain recombines TRBV30 with TRBJ2-7; 12 nucleotides agree with TRBD1. Trimming took 5 bases from V and 3 from J; bases not matched to a gene: 14. Germline loops: CDR1 GTSNPN, CDR2 SVGIG (reference sequence). The CDR3 has 17 residues. The CDR3 loop reads CAWGGDRGPKGDYEQYF. The CDR3 coding sequence is TGTGCCTGGGGAGGGGACAGGGGGCCAAAAGGGGACTACGAGCAGTACTTC.

V gene TRBV19 combines with J gene TRBJ2-5; 9 positions match TRBD1. Germline V gives CDR1 LNHDA, CDR2 SQIVND (reference sequence). The J segment lost 5 bases and the V segment lost 5 bases, leaving 9 bases of the junction unmatched. The CDR3 loop spans 15 amino acids. The CDR3 loop is CASSPGQGTGETQYF. In DNA, the CDR3 is TGTGCCAGTAGTCCCGGACAGGGGACGGGGGAGACCCAGTACTTC.

This clone was counted a single time. J is TRBJ1-3 and V is TRBV5-1; unclear D gene. Trimming cost V 0 bases and J 0 bases, with 7 bases left between them. Germline CDR1 SGHRS, CDR2 YFSETQ. The CDR3 is 15 amino acids. CDR3 in amino acids: CASSLGGGSGNTIYF. The CDR3 coding sequence is TGCGCCAGCAGCTTGGGAGGAGGCTCTGGAAACACCATATATTTT.

The rearrangement links TRBV5-1 to TRBJ1-2; 8 bases are a match to TRBD1. Germline-derived CDR1 and CDR2 are SGHRS and YFSETQ. The CDR3 covers 15 residues. The trim removed 4 bases at V and 4 bases at J, leaving 9 bases unmatched. The CDR3: CASSLGQGKAYGYTF. DNA of the CDR3: TGCGCCAGCAGCCTTGGACAGGGTAAGGCCTATGGCTACACCTTC.

The rearrangement links TRBV6-1 to TRBJ1-5; 7 positions agree with TRBD1. From germline, CDR1 is MNHNS and CDR2 SASEGT. Unmatched junction bases numbered 9, after V lost 6 bases and J lost 4 bases. The CDR3 spans 15 residues. CDR3: CASRLAQGGNQPQHF. CDR3 in DNA: TGTGCCAGCAGGTTGGCCCAGGGGGGGAATCAGCCCCAGCATTTT.

Written as DNA, the CDR3 is TGTGCCAGCAGCGCACTAGCGGACAAAACGAGGAGCTCCTACAATGAGCAGTTCTTC. Residues: CASSALADKTRSSYNEQFF. V usage is TRBV9 and J usage is TRBJ2-1; 8 bases match TRBD2. CDR3 size: 19 residues. Germline V gene sequence: CDR1 SGDLS, CDR2 YYNGEE. The ends lost 3 bases at V and 0 bases at J; junction bases unmatched: 14.

This clone was observed a handful of times. The rearrangement links TRBV7-7 to TRBJ2-1; 12 bases agree with TRBD2. CDR1 is SSHAT, CDR2 FNYEAQ, per germline (reference sequence). The CDR3 runs 18 residues. V lost 1 base and J lost 4; bases outside the gene matches: 8. In DNA, the CDR3 is TGTGCCAGCAGCTTAGACTTTTCCGGGACTAGCGGGTACAATGAGCAGTTCTTC. Translated, it gives CASSLDFSGTSGYNEQFF.

This rearrangement joins TRBV20-1 to TRBJ1-1; D gene ambiguous. Trimming removed 5 bases from V and 6 bases from J, with 10 bases in between. Per the germline V gene, CDR1 is DFQATT and CDR2 is SNEGSKA (reference sequence). This CDR3 comprises 11 residues. DNA of the CDR3: TGCAGTGCTCGGGGTGTCTCTGAAGCTTTCTTT. Its translation: CSARGVSEAFF.